This T cell receptor beta chain was captured in a study of blood T cell repertoires in COVID-19. Turning to the study itself: T cells, B-cell-depleted T cells, or PBMCs provided the cDNA or gDNA that served as material.

Using immunoSEQ multiplex PCR, the repertoire was profiled, and TCRdb retains in-frame clones only, with some absent. The top ten hold roughly 3.1% of the sample, which has about 190,000 clones, roughly 84% seen once. CDR1 KGHSH and CDR2 LQKENI come from the germline V gene. V shed 6 bases and J shed 0 bases, with 11 bases lying between them. CDR3 length equals 15 residues. Everyone who took part was roughly 18 to 90 years old, and they came from about two dozen US areas. Participant reports of clinical history set cohort assignment. Before they entered the study, exposed participants had met a COVID-19 case within 2 weeks.

The sample consisted of PBMCs or T cells enriched from blood (not recorded which). The clonotype comes from a woman in her twenties or thirties who had been exposed to COVID-19. The chain carries TRBV18 and TRBJ2-2; maybe TRBD1 (6 bases). CDR3 DNA: TGTGCCAGCTCGCCCGGGACACCGAACACCGGGGAGCTGTTTTTT. Translated: CASSPGTPNTGELFF.